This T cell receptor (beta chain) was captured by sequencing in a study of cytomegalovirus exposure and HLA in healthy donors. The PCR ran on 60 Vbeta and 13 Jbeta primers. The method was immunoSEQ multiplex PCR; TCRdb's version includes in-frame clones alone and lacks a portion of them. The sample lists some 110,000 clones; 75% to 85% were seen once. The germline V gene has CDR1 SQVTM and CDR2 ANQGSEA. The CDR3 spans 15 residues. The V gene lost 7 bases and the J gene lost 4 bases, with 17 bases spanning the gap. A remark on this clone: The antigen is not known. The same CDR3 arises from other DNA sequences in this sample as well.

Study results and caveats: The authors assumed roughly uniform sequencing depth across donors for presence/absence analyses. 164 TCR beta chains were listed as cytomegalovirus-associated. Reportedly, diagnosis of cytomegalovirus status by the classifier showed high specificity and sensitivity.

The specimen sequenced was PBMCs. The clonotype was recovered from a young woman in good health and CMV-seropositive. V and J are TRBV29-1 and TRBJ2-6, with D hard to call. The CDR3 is CSARPAGAGANVLTF. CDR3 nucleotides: TGCAGCGCCCGACCTGCAGGTGCCGGGGCCAACGTCCTGACTTTC.